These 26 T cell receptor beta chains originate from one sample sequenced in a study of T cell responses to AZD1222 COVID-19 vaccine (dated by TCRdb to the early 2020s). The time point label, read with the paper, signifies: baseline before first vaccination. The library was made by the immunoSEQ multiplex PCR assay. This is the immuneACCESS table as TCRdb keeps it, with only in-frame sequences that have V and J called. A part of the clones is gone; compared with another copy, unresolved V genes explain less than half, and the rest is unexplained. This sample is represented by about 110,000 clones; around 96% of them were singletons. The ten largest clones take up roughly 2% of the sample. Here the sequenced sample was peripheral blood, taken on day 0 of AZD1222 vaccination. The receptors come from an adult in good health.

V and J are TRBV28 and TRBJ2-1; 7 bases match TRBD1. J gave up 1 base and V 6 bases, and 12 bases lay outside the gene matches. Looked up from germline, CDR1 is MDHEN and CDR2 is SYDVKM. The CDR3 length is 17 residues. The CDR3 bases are TGTGCCAGCAGCCGGGCCTCGGGACAGCCTTCCTACAATGAGCAGTTCTTC. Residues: CASSRASGQPSYNEQFF.

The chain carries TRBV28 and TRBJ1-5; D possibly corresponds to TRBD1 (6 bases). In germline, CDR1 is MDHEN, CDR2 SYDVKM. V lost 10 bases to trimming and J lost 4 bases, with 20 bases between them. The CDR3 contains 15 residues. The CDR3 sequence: CATKGSDRRNQPQHF. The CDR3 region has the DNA TGTGCCACCAAAGGATCAGACAGGCGGAATCAGCCCCAGCATTTT.

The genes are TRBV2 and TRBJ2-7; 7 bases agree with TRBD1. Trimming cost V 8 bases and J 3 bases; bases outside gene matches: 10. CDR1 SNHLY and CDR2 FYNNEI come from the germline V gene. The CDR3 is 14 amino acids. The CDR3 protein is CASESGTAFYEQYF. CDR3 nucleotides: TGTGCCAGCGAGTCCGGGACAGCTTTCTACGAGCAGTACTTC.

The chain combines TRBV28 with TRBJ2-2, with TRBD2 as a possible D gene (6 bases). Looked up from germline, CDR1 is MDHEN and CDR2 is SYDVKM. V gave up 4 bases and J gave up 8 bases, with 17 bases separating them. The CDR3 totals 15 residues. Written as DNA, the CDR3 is TGTGCCAGCAGTTCTCGGTCTGCGGGGCTGGGGGAGCTGTTTTTT. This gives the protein CASSSRSAGLGELFF.

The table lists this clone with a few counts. The chain's CDR3 is CASSLVRYSNQPQHF. The CDR3 DNA sequence: TGTGCCAGCAGCTTAGTTAGGTATAGCAATCAGCCCCAGCATTTT. V and J are TRBV7-2 and TRBJ1-5; no clear D gene. Germline V lookup: CDR1 SGHTA, CDR2 FQGNSA. Trimming took off 1 base at V and 0 bases at J, with 7 bases between the two ends. This CDR3 comprises 15 residues. The full variable domain, in which reference TRBV7-2 and TRBJ1-5 provide the parts outside the CDR3, is GAGVSQSPSNKVTEKGKDVELRCDPISGHTALYWYRQSLGQGLEFLIYFQGNSAPDKSGLPSDRFSAERTGGSVSTLTIQRTQQEDSAVYLCASSLVRYSNQPQHFGDGTRLSIL.

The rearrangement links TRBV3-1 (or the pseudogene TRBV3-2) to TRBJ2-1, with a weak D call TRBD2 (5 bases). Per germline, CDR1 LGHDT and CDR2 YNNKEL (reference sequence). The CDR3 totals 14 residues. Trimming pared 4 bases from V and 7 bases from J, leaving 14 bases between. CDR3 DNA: TGTGCCAGCAGCCCACCTCACGGGGTAAATGAGCAGTTCTTC. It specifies CASSPPHGVNEQFF.

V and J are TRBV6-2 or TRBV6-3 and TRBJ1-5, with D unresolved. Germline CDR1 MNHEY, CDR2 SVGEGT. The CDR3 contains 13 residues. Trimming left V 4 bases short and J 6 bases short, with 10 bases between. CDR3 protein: CASSSDFVQPQHF. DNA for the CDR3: TGTGCCAGCAGTTCCGACTTCGTTCAGCCCCAGCATTTT.

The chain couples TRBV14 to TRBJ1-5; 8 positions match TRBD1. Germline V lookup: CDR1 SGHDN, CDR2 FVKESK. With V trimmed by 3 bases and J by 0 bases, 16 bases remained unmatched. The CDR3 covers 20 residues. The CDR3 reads CASSHRGFGTGDYSNQPQHF. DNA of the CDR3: TGTGCCAGCAGCCACAGAGGATTCGGGACAGGAGATTATAGCAATCAGCCCCAGCATTTT.

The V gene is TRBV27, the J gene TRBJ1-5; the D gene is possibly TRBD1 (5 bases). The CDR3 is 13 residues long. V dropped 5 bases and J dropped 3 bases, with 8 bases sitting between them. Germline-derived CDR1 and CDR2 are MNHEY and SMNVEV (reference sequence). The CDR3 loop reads CASSVGPNQPQHF. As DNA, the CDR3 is TGTGCCAGCAGTGTGGGACCCAATCAGCCCCAGCATTTT.

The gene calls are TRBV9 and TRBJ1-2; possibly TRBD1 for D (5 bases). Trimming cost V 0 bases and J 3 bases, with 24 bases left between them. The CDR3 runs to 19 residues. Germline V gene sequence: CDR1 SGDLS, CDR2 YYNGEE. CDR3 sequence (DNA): TGTGCCAGCAGCGTAGGACTGGGGCGCTACAACGGGAAGGACTATGGCTACACCTTC. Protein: CASSVGLGRYNGKDYGYTF.

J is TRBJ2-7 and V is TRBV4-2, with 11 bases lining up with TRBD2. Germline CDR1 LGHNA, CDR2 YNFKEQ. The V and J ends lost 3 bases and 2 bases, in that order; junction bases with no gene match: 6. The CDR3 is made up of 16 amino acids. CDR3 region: CASSQGGLAATYEQYF. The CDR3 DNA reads TGTGCCAGCAGCCAGGGGGGACTAGCGGCAACCTACGAGCAGTACTTC.

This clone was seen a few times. The CDR3 loop reads CAITPAGGAGEQYF. CDR3 sequence (DNA): TGTGCCATCACGCCGGCGGGAGGGGCGGGCGAGCAGTACTTC. V is TRBV10-3 and J is TRBJ2-7; 9 bases map to TRBD2. From germline, CDR1 is ENHRY and CDR2 SYGVKD. With V trimmed by 7 bases and J by 6 bases, 10 bases remained unmatched. The CDR3 extends over 14 amino acids.

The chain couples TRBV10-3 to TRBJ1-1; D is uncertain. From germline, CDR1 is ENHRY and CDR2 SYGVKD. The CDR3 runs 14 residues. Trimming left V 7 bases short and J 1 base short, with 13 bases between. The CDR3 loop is CAIKALGENTEAFF. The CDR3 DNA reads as TGTGCCATCAAGGCGCTTGGAGAGAACACTGAAGCTTTCTTT.

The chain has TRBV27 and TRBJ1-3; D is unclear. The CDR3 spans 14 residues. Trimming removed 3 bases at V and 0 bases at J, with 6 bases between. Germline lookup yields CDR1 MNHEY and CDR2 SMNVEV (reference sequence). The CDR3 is CASSLTSSGNTIYF. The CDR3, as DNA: TGTGCCAGCAGTTTGACAAGCTCTGGAAACACCATATATTTT.

The CDR3 sequence: CASSPLGLGDRMNTEAFF. Here the CDR3 DNA reads TGTGCCAGCTCCCCGTTGGGACTCGGGGACAGGATGAACACTGAAGCTTTCTTT. The genes are TRBV11-2 and TRBJ1-1; 8 bases agree with TRBD1. Trimming at V came to 8 bases and at J to 0 bases, leaving 17 bases not matched to a gene. The CDR3 has 18 residues. Germline CDR1 is SGHAT and CDR2 is FQNNGV.

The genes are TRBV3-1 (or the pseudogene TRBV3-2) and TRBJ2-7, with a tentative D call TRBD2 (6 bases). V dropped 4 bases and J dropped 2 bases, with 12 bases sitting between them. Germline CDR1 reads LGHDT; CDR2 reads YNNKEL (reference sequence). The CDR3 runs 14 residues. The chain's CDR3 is CASSPRGGAYEQYF. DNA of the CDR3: TGTGCCAGCAGCCCCCGCGGAGGGGCCTACGAGCAGTACTTC.

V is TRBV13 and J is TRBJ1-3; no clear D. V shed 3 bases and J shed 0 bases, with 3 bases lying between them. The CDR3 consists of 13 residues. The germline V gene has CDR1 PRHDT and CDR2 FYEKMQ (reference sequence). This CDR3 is CASSFDSGNTIYF. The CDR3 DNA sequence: TGTGCCAGCAGCTTCGACTCTGGAAACACCATATATTTT.

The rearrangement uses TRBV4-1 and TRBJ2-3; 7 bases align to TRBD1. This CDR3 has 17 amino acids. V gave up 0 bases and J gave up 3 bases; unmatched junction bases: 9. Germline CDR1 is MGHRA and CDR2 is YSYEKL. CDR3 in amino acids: CASSQDLSGGGTDTQYF. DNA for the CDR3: TGCGCCAGCAGCCAAGATCTATCAGGGGGTGGAACAGATACGCAGTATTTT.

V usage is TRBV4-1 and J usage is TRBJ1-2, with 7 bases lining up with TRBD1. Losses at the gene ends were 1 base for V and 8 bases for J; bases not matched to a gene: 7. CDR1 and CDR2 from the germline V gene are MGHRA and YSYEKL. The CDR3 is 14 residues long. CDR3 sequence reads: CASSQVIGGLGYTF. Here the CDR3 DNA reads TGCGCCAGCAGCCAAGTTATAGGGGGCCTGGGCTACACCTTC.

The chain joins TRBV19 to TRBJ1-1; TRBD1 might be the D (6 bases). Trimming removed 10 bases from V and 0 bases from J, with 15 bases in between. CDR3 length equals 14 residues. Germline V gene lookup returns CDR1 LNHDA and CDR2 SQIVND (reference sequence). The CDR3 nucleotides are TGTGCCACCAGCGGGGGGCCGTTGAACACTGAAGCTTTCTTT. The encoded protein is CATSGGPLNTEAFF.

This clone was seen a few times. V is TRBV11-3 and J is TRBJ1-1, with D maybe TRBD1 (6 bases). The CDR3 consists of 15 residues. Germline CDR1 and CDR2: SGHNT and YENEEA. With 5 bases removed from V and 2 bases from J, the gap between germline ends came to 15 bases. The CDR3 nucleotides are TGTGCCAGCAGCCAGATGGTAGGGGGTAACACTGAAGCTTTCTTT. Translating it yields CASSQMVGGNTEAFF. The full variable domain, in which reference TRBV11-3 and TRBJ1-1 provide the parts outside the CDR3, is EAGVVQSPRYKIIEKKQPVAFWCNPISGHNTLYWYLQNLGQGPELLIRYENEEAVDDSQLPKDRFSAERLKGVDSTLKIQPAELGDSAVYLCASSQMVGGNTEAFFGQGTRLTVV.

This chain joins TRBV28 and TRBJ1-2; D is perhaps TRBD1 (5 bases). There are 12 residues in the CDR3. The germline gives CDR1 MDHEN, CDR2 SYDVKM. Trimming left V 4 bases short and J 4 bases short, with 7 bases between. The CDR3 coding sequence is TGTGCCAGCAGTTCGGGGGTCTATGGCTACACCTTC. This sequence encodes CASSSGVYGYTF.

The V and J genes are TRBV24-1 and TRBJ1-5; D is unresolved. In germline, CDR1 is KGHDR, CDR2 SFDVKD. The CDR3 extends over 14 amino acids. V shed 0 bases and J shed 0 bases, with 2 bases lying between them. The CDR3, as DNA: TGTGCCACCAGTGATTTGAATAGCAATCAGCCCCAGCATTTT. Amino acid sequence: CATSDLNSNQPQHF.

The CDR3 sequence is CASSRWTSGDFQETQYF. In DNA, the CDR3 is TGTGCCAGCAGCCGTTGGACTAGCGGGGACTTCCAAGAGACCCAGTACTTC. The chain carries TRBV13 and TRBJ2-5, with 12 bases lining up with TRBD2. V dropped 5 bases and J dropped 1; count of bases not matched to a gene: 8. CDR1 is PRHDT, CDR2 FYEKMQ, per germline (reference sequence). The CDR3 has 17 amino acids.

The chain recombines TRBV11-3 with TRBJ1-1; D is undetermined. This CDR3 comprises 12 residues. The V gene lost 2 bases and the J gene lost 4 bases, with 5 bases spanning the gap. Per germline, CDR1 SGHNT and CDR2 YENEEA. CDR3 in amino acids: CASSLYGTEAFF. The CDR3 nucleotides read TGTGCCAGCAGCTTATACGGCACTGAAGCTTTCTTT. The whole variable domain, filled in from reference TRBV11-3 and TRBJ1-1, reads EAGVVQSPRYKIIEKKQPVAFWCNPISGHNTLYWYLQNLGQGPELLIRYENEEAVDDSQLPKDRFSAERLKGVDSTLKIQPAELGDSAVYLCASSLYGTEAFFGQGTRLTVV.

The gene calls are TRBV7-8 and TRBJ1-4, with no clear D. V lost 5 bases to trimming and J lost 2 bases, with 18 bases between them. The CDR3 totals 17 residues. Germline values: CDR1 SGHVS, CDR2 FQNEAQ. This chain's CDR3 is CASSPSPPSVTNEKLFF. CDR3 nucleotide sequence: TGTGCCAGCAGCCCTAGCCCCCCTTCGGTGACTAATGAAAAACTGTTTTTT.